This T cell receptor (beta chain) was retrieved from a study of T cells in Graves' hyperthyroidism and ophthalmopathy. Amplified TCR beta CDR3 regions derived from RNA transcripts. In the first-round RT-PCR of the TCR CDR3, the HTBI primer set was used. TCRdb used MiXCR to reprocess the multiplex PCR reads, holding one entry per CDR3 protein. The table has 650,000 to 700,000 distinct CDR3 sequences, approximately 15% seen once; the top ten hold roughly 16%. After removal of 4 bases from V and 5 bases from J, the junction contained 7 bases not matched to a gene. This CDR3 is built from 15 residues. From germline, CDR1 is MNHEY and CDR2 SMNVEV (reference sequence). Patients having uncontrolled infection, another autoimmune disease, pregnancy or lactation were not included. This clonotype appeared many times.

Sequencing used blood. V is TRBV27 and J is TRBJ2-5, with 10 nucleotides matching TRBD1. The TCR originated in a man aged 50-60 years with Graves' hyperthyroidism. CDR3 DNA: TGTGCCAGCAGTTCCCCCGGGACAGGGGTCGAGACCCAGTACTTC. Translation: CASSSPGTGVETQYF.